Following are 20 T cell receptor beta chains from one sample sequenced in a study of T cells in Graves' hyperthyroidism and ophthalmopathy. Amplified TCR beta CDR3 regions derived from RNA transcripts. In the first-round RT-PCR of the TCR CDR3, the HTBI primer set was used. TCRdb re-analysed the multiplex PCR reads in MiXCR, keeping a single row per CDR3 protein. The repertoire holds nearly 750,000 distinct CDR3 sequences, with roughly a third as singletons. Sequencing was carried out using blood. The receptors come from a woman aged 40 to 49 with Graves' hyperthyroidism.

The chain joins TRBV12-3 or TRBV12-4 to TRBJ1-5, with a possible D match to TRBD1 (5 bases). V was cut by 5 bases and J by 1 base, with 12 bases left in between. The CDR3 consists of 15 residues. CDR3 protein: CASSPGLRSNQPQHF. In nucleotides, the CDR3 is TGTGCCAGCAGTCCGGGACTGAGAAGCAATCAGCCCCAGCATTTT.

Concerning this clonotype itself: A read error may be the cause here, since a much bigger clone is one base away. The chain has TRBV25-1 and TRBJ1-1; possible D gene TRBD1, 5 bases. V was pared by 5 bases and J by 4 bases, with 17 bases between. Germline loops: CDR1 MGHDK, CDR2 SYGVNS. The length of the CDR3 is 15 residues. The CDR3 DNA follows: TGTGCCAGCAGTTTATCGGGGGGTAGGGTCACTGAAGCTTTCTTT. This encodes CASSLSGGRVTEAFF.

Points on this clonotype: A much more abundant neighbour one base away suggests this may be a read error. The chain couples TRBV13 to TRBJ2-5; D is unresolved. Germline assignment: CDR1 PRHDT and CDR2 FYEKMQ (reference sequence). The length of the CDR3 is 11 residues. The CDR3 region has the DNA TGTGCCAGCAGCTTAGAACGGACCCAGTGCTTC. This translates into CASSLERTQCF.

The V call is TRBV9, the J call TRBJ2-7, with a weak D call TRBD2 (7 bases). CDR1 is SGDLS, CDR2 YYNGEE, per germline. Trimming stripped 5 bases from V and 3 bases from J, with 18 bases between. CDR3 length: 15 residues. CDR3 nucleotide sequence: TGTGCCAGCAGTCGCGGGGGAAAGGGGGGCTACGAGCAGTACTTC. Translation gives CASSRGGKGGYEQYF.

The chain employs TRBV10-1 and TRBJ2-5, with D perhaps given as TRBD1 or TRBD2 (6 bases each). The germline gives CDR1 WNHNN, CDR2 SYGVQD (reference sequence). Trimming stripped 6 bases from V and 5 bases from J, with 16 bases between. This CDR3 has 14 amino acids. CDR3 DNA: TGCGCCAGCAGCGGGGGACACCTTGGGGAGACCCAGTACTTC. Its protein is CASSGGHLGETQYF.

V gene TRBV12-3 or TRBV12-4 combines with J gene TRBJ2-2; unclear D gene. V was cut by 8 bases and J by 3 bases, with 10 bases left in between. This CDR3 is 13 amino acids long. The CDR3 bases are TGTGCCAGCTCACCGCTAGACACCGGGGAGCTGTTTTTT. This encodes CASSPLDTGELFF.

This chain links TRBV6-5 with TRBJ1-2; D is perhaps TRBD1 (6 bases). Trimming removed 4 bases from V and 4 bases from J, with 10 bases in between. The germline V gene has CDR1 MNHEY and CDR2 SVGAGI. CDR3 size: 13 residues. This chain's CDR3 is CASSFGTLYGYTF. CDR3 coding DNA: TGTGCCAGCAGTTTCGGGACACTCTATGGCTACACCTTC.

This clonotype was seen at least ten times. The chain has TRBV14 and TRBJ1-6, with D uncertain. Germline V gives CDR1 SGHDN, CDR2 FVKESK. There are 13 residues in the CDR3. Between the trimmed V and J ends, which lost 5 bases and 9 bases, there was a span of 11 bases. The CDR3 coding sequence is TGTGCCAGCAGCGCGAGCGGGCGTTCACCCCTCCACTTT. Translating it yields CASSASGRSPLHF.

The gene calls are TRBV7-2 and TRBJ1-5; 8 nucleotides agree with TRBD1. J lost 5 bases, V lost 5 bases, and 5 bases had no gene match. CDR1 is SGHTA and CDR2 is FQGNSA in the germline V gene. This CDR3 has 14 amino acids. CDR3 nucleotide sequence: TGTGCCAGCAGCCCACCAGGGGGCTATCAGCCCCAGCATTTT. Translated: CASSPPGGYQPQHF. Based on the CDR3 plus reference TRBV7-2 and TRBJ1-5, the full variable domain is GAGVSQSPSNKVTEKGKDVELRCDPISGHTALYWYRQSLGQGLEFLIYFQGNSAPDKSGLPSDRFSAERTGGSVSTLTIQRTQQEDSAVYLCASSPPGGYQPQHFGDGTRLSIL.

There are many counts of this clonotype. In DNA form, the CDR3 reads TGTGCCAGCAGCTTCCAAGGGGTCCCAGCGAACGAGCAGTACTTC. Its protein is CASSFQGVPANEQYF. The chain has TRBV7-2 and TRBJ2-7, with D tentatively TRBD1 (5 bases). Germline V lookup: CDR1 SGHTA, CDR2 FQGNSA. The CDR3 sequence is 15 residues long. The V end was cut by 3 bases, the J end by 5 bases, with 17 bases between.

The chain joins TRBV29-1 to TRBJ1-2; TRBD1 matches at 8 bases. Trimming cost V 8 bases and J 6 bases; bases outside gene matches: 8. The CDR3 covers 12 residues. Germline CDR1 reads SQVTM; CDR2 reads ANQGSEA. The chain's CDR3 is CSSRTGPDGYTF. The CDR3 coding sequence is TGCAGCTCACGGACAGGGCCAGATGGCTACACCTTC.

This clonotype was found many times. The CDR3 spells CASSLVRQVNTEAFF. In nucleotides, the CDR3 is TGTGCCAGCAGCTTGGTAAGGCAGGTGAACACTGAAGCTTTCTTT. The V and J genes are TRBV7-9 and TRBJ1-1; the D is unclear. From germline, CDR1 is SEHNR and CDR2 FQNEAQ (reference sequence). Trimming took 3 bases from V and 0 from J, leaving 11 bases between them. The CDR3 has 15 residues.

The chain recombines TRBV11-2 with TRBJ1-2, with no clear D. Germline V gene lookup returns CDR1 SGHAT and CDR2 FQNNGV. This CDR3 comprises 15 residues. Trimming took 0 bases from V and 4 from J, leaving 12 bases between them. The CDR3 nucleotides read TGTGCCAGCAGCTTAGATCAGGAACTTTTCTATGGCTACACCTTC. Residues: CASSLDQELFYGYTF.

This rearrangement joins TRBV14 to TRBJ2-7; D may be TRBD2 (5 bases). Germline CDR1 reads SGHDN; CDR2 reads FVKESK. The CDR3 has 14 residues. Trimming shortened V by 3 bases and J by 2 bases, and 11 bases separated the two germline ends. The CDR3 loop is CASSHRDIAYEQYF. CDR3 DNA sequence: TGTGCCAGCAGCCACCGGGATATTGCCTACGAGCAGTACTTC. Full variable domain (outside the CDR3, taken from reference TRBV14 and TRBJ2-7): EAGVTQFPSHSVIEKGQTVTLRCDPISGHDNLYWYRRVMGKEIKFLLHFVKESKQDESGMPNNRFLAERTGGTYSTLKVQPAELEDSGVYFCASSHRDIAYEQYFGPGTRLTVT.

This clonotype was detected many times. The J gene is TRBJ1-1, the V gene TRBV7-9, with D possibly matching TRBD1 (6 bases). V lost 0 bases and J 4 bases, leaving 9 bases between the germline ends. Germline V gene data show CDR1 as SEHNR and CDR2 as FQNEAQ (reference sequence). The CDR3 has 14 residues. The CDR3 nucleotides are TGTGCCAGCAGCTTAGCGCTGGGGGCCACTGAAGCTTTCTTT. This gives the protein CASSLALGATEAFF. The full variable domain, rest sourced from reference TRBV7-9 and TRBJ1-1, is DTGVSQNPRHKITKRGQNVTFRCDPISEHNRLYWYRQTLGQGPEFLTYFQNEAQLEKSRLLSDRFSAERPKGSFSTLEIQRTEQGDSAMYLCASSLALGATEAFFGQGTRLTVV.

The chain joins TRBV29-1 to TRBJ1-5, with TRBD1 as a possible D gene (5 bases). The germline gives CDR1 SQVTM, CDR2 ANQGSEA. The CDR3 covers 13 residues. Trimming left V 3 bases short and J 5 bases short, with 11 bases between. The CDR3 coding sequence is TGCAGCGTTGACGAAGGCAGGGATCAGCCCCAGCATTTT. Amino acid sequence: CSVDEGRDQPQHF.

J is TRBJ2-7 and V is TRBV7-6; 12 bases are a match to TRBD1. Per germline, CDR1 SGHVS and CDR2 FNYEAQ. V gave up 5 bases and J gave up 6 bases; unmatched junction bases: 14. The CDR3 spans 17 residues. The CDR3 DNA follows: TGTGCCAGCAGCCAACGGGTCCCGGGACAGGGGGCCGGCGAGCAGTACTTC. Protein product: CASSQRVPGQGAGEQYF.

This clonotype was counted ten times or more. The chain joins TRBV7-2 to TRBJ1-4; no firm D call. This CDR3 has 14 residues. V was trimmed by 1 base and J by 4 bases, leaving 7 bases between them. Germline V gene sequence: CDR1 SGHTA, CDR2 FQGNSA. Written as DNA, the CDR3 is TGTGCCAGCAGCTTAGGAGCTGATAATGAAAAACTGTTTTTT. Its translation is CASSLGADNEKLFF.

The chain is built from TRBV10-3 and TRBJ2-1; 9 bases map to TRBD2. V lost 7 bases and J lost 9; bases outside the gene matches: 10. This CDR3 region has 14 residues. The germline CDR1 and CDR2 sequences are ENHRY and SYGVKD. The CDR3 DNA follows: TGTGCCATCATGGCGGGGGGGCCGGCCGTTGAGCAGTTCTTC. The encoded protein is CAIMAGGPAVEQFF.

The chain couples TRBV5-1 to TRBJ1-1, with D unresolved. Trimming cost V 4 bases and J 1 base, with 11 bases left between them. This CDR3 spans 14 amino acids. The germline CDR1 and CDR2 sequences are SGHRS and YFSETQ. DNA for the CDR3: TGCGCCAGCAGCCAGAAAGGCCAGAACACTGAAGCTTTCTTT. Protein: CASSQKGQNTEAFF.